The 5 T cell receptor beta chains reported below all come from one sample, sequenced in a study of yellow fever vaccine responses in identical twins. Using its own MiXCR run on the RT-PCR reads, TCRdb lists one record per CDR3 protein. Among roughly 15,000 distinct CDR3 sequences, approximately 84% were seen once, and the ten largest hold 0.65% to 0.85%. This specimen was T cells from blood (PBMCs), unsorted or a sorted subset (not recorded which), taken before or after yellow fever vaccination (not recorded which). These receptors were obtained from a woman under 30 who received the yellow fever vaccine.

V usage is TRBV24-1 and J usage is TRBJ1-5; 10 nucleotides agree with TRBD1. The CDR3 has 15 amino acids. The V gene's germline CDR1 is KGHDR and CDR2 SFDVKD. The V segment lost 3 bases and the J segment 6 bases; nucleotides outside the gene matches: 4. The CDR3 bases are TGTGCCACCAGTGATACGGGACAGGGGTCTCAGCCCCAGCATTTT. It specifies CATSDTGQGSQPQHF.

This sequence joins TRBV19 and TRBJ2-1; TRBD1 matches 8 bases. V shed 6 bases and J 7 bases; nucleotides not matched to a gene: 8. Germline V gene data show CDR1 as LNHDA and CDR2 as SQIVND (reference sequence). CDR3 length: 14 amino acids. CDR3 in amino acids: CASRGQGARNEQFF. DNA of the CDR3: TGTGCCAGTAGAGGCCAGGGGGCCCGGAATGAGCAGTTCTTC.

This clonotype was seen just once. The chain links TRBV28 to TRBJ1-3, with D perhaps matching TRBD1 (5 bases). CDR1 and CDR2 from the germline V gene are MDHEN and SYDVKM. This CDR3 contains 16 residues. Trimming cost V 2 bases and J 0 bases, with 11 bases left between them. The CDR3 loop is CASSLGLGPSGNTIYF. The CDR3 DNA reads TGTGCCAGCAGTTTAGGGTTGGGACCCTCTGGAAACACCATATATTTT. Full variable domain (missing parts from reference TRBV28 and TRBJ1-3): DVKVTQSSRYLVKRTGEKVFLECVQDMDHENMFWYRQDPGLGLRLIYFSYDVKMKEKGDIPEGYSVSREKKERFSLILESASTNQTSMYLCASSLGLGPSGNTIYFGEGSWLTVV.

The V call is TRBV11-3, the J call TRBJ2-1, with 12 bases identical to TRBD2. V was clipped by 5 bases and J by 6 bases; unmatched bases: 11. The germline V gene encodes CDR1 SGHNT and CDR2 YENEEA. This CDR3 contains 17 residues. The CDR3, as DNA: TGTGCCAGCAGCCCTCACGAAACTAGCGGGGGGCCCAATGAGCAGTTCTTC. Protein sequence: CASSPHETSGGPNEQFF.

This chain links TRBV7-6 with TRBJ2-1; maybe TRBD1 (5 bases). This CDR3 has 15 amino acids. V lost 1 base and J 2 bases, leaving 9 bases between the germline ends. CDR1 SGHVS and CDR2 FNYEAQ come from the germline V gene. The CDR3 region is CASSLGQGTYNEQFF. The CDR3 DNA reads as TGTGCCAGCAGCTTAGGGCAGGGAACCTACAATGAGCAGTTCTTC.